These T cell receptor beta chains were read from a single sample in a study of spatial heterogeneity in lung cancer. TCRdb recomputed calls from the 5' RACE reads with MiXCR, one row per CDR3 protein. The sample carries 5,500 to 7,500 distinct CDR3 sequences, about 4.2% recorded once. The starting material was normal lung tissue next to the tumor, obtained at surgery. The origin of the receptors is a female donor with early-stage non-small cell lung cancer. The CDR3 runs from the conserved cysteine through the conserved F or W. The order of the fields is V gene, D gene, clone size, J gene, CDR3 protein, CDR3 DNA. D genes are given only for firm matches. Where a row states a size, it is once, few, many or the class of an expanded clone; other rows omit it.

TRBV20-1,TRBD1,few,TRBJ1-2,CSARTGGLANYGYTF,TGCAGTGCTAGGACAGGGGGTCTGGCTAACTATGGCTACACCTTC
TRBV18,TRBD1,many,TRBJ2-1,CASSPQSAGGEQFF,TGTGCCAGCTCACCACAATCCGCAGGGGGTGAGCAGTTCTTC
TRBV20-1,.,many,TRBJ1-4,CSASSATNEKLFF,TGCAGTGCTAGCTCAGCAACTAATGAAAAACTGTTTTTT
TRBV10-3,.,many,TRBJ1-2,CAISIYLKDGGYTF,TGTGCCATCAGTATTTATCTGAAGGACGGTGGCTACACCTTC
TRBV7-2,TRBD2,.,TRBJ2-3,CASRLSGDTDTQYF,TGTGCCAGCAGACTTAGCGGGGACACAGATACGCAGTATTTT
TRBV5-1,.,many,TRBJ2-1,CASSLPGSSNEQFF,TGCGCCAGCAGCTTGCCAGGGTCGTCGAATGAGCAGTTCTTC
TRBV6-6,TRBD1,.,TRBJ2-7,CASSHRGSYEQYF,TGTGCCAGCAGCCACAGGGGCTCCTACGAGCAGTACTTC
TRBV7-2,.,many,TRBJ2-3,CASSLGPTGPITDTQYF,TGTGCCAGCAGCTTGGGACCTACAGGGCCAATCACAGATACGCAGTATTTT
TRBV28,TRBD2,many,TRBJ2-3,CASSLLIAGGGTDTQYF,TGTGCCAGCAGCCTTTTAATAGCGGGCGGGGGCACAGATACGCAGTATTTT
TRBV5-4,TRBD2,medium-sized,TRBJ2-5,CASSLGTGTSGQETQYF,TGTGCCAGCAGCTTGGGAACCGGGACTAGCGGACAAGAGACCCAGTACTTC
TRBV5-4,TRBD1,many,TRBJ1-1,CASSPAGTENTEAFF,TGTGCCAGCAGCCCTGCCGGGACAGAGAACACTGAAGCTTTCTTT
TRBV6-5,TRBD2,many,TRBJ2-1,CASSYRLAGKQFF,TGTGCCAGCAGTTACCGGCTAGCGGGGAAGCAGTTCTTC
TRBV18,.,many,TRBJ1-6,CASSPQQPWVSSPLHF,TGTGCCAGCTCACCACAACAGCCTTGGGTTTCTTCACCCCTCCACTTT
TRBV20-1,TRBD1,many,TRBJ1-5,CSALRQGGGNQPQHF,TGCAGTGCTCTCCGACAGGGAGGAGGCAATCAGCCCCAGCATTTT
TRBV20-1,TRBD2,many,TRBJ2-1,CSARDRLAGEQFF,TGCAGTGCTAGAGACCGACTAGCTGGTGAGCAGTTCTTC
TRBV5-1,TRBD1,medium-sized,TRBJ1-2,CASSQTGTAYGYTF,TGCGCCAGCAGTCAAACCGGGACAGCTTATGGCTACACCTTC
TRBV15,.,medium-sized,TRBJ2-2,CATSRDPGGRTGELFF,TGTGCCACCAGCAGAGATCCGGGGGGCAGAACCGGGGAGCTGTTTTTT
TRBV7-9,TRBD2,medium-sized,TRBJ2-1,CASSLGTSGYNEQFF,TGTGCCAGCAGCTTAGGTACTAGCGGATACAATGAGCAGTTCTTC
TRBV28,TRBD1,many,TRBJ2-7,CASSIPGTGGREQYF,TGTGCCAGCAGTATTCCGGGGACAGGGGGCCGCGAGCAGTACTTC
TRBV30,TRBD1,many,TRBJ1-1,CAWSVFSGGQGYTEAFF,TGTGCCTGGAGTGTATTTTCGGGGGGACAGGGTTATACTGAAGCTTTCTTT
TRBV7-2,.,medium-sized,TRBJ1-2,CASSLGSRDGYTF,TGTGCCAGCAGCTTAGGGTCTAGGGATGGCTACACCTTC
TRBV12-3/TRBV12-4,.,few,TRBJ1-4,CASSLGQYNEKLFF,TGTGCCAGCAGTTTAGGTCAATATAATGAAAAACTGTTTTTT
TRBV28,.,.,TRBJ2-1,CASTFDGASNEQFF,TGTGCCAGCACCTTTGACGGGGCCTCCAATGAGCAGTTCTTC
TRBV2,TRBD1,.,TRBJ2-7,CASEGQMTSEQYF,TGTGCCAGTGAGGGACAGATGACCTCCGAGCAGTACTTC
TRBV7-2,.,many,TRBJ1-1,CASSLAVRGVTEAFF,TGTGCCAGCAGCTTAGCGGTAAGGGGCGTCACTGAAGCTTTCTTT
TRBV30,TRBD1,many,TRBJ1-1,CAWSADRGVTEAFF,TGTGCCTGGAGTGCGGACAGGGGGGTCACTGAAGCTTTCTTT
TRBV6-6,.,medium-sized,TRBJ1-1,CASSKGSGTEAFF,TGTGCCAGCAGTAAGGGGTCAGGAACTGAAGCTTTCTTT
TRBV5-1,.,many,TRBJ2-5,CASSLGTHSQETQYF,TGCGCCAGCAGCTTGGGCACCCACTCACAGGAGACCCAGTACTTC
TRBV7-2,.,.,TRBJ2-7,CASSGDYYSYEQYF,TGTGCCAGCAGCGGTGACTATTATTCCTACGAGCAGTACTTC
TRBV6-6,.,many,TRBJ1-6,CASSRDKPYNSPLHF,TGTGCCAGCAGCAGGGACAAGCCCTATAATTCACCCCTCCACTTT
TRBV6-1,TRBD2,many,TRBJ2-1,CASSTLLAGKQFF,TGTGCCAGCAGCACCCTACTAGCGGGGAAGCAGTTCTTC
TRBV13,TRBD2,many,TRBJ2-3,CASSLDGLAGDTQYF,TGTGCCAGCAGCTTAGATGGACTAGCCGGAGATACGCAGTATTTT
TRBV15,.,medium-sized,TRBJ1-2,CATSREFRDGYTF,TGTGCCACCAGCAGAGAGTTTCGGGATGGCTACACCTTC
TRBV10-3,TRBD1,many,TRBJ2-7,CAISVRTGTYEQYF,TGTGCCATCAGTGTTAGGACAGGGACCTACGAGCAGTACTTC
TRBV5-1,.,many,TRBJ2-3,CASSKGGIRTDTQYF,TGCGCCAGCAGCAAAGGGGGGATTAGGACAGATACGCAGTATTTT
TRBV28,TRBD1,medium-sized,TRBJ2-3,CASSLFRGQTDTQYF,TGTGCCAGCAGTTTATTCAGGGGGCAGACAGATACGCAGTATTTT
TRBV11-2,.,many,TRBJ2-2,CASSLMSGPGTPNTGELFF,TGTGCCAGCAGCTTAATGTCGGGCCCGGGGACTCCTAACACCGGGGAGCTGTTTTTT
TRBV20-1,.,medium-sized,TRBJ1-1,CSARGGGNTEAFF,TGCAGTGCTAGAGGAGGAGGGAACACTGAAGCTTTCTTT
TRBV4-2,.,many,TRBJ2-5,CASSQDRFGAGAQETQYF,TGTGCCAGCAGCCAAGATCGTTTCGGGGCGGGGGCCCAAGAGACCCAGTACTTC
TRBV7-2,.,few,TRBJ2-2,CASSVTRDTGELFF,TGTGCCAGCAGCGTCACCCGGGACACCGGGGAGCTGTTTTTT
TRBV5-1,.,medium-sized,TRBJ2-5,CASSSRRDTYQETQYF,TGCGCCAGCAGCTCCCGGAGGGACACCTACCAAGAGACCCAGTACTTC
TRBV6-5,.,many,TRBJ2-1,CASTSRGYHNEQFF,TGTGCCAGCACCTCCAGGGGCTACCACAATGAGCAGTTCTTC
TRBV28,.,medium-sized,TRBJ1-1,CASRGRESGTEAFF,TGTGCCAGCAGGGGTAGGGAATCGGGCACTGAAGCTTTCTTT
TRBV5-1,TRBD1,many,TRBJ1-6,CASSLGQGAYSPLHF,TGCGCCAGCAGCTTGGGACAGGGGGCATATTCACCCCTCCACTTT
TRBV6-1,TRBD1,many,TRBJ2-1,CAISRDRGHSNEQFF,TGTGCCATTTCCCGGGACAGGGGTCATAGCAATGAGCAGTTCTTC
TRBV4-2,TRBD1,medium-sized,TRBJ2-3,CASSQAGATGGDTQYF,TGTGCCAGCAGCCAAGCGGGTGCAACAGGGGGAGATACGCAGTATTTT
TRBV11-1,.,medium-sized,TRBJ2-5,CASSLRPQETQYF,TGTGCCAGCAGCTTAAGACCCCAAGAGACCCAGTACTTC
TRBV5-1,TRBD1,many,TRBJ2-7,CASRQGLGQAYEQYF,TGCGCCAGCCGACAGGGTTTAGGACAGGCCTACGAGCAGTACTTC
TRBV12-3/TRBV12-4,TRBD2,many,TRBJ2-3,CASGGGTPDTQYF,TGTGCCAGCGGGGGGGGAACGCCGGATACGCAGTATTTT
TRBV23-1,TRBD2,many,TRBJ2-1,CASIPSGGNYNEQFF,TGCGCCAGCATTCCTAGCGGGGGGAACTACAATGAGCAGTTCTTC
TRBV27,.,many,TRBJ1-6,CASSPGRANSPLHF,TGTGCCAGCAGCCCGGGCAGGGCCAACTCACCCCTCCACTTT
TRBV5-4,TRBD1,medium-sized,TRBJ2-1,CASSPGQDSYNEQFF,TGTGCCAGCAGCCCCGGACAGGACTCCTACAATGAGCAGTTCTTC
TRBV7-4,TRBD2,many,TRBJ2-7,CASSLVLAGGYEQYF,TGTGCCAGCAGCTTAGTTCTAGCGGGAGGCTACGAGCAGTACTTC
TRBV6-5,.,many,TRBJ1-3,CASSYTPGTPGSPGNTIYF,TGTGCCAGCAGTTACACTCCGGGCACCCCCGGGAGTCCTGGAAACACCATATATTTT
TRBV28,.,many,TRBJ2-2,CATTDSLTRTGELFF,TGTGCCACCACGGACAGTTTAACGCGTACCGGGGAGCTGTTTTTT
TRBV2,.,medium-sized,TRBJ2-3,CASKGRLRSTDTQYF,TGTGCCAGCAAAGGGAGGCTTCGGAGCACAGATACGCAGTATTTT
TRBV7-2,.,many,TRBJ2-5,CASSLQKDHQETQYF,TGTGCCAGCAGCTTACAGAAGGACCACCAAGAGACCCAGTACTTC